A single sample gave rise to the 5 T cell receptor beta chains below, sequenced in a study of T cell repertoires in cytomegalovirus infection. MiXCR, run by TCRdb on the reads, gives a single entry per CDR3 protein. The sample carries over 100,000 distinct CDR3 sequences, less than 30% recorded once. Their target antigens are unknown. The material was CD8+ T cells from cultured PBMCs, obtained from culture after CMV antigen stimulation. These receptors came from a human donor in good health (CMV status not recorded). Some clones in this sample may be carry-over from other donors' samples.

The genes are TRBV27 and TRBJ1-1; D gene uncertain. Germline V CDR1 and CDR2: MNHEY, SMNVEV (reference sequence). Trimming left V 2 bases short and J 4 bases short, with 14 bases between. The CDR3 extends over 15 amino acids. CDR3 sequence: CASSLTQTFGTEAFF. CDR3 coding DNA: TGTGCCAGCAGTTTAACGCAGACTTTTGGCACTGAAGCTTTCTTT.

The chain has TRBV12-5 and TRBJ1-5, with D possibly TRBD1 on 6 matching bases. V gave up 2 bases and J gave up 7 bases, with 9 bases separating them. Germline CDR1 and CDR2: LGHNT and FRNRAP. The CDR3 covers 13 residues. CDR3 amino acids: CASGLSRGQPQHF. The CDR3 DNA sequence: TGTGCTAGTGGTTTGTCCAGGGGACAGCCCCAGCATTTT.

This clonotype was observed many times. The rearrangement uses TRBV7-7 and TRBJ2-3; D is undetermined. The length of the CDR3 is 15 residues. V was cut by 1 base and J by 0 bases, with 8 bases left in between. From germline, CDR1 is SSHAT and CDR2 FNYEAQ (reference sequence). Written as DNA, the CDR3 is TGTGCCAGCAGCTTAGGGATTTCTAGCACAGATACGCAGTATTTT. As protein: CASSLGISSTDTQYF. Using reference TRBV7-7 and TRBJ2-3 for the parts outside the CDR3, the full variable domain is GAGVSQSPRYKVTKRGQDVTLRCDPISSHATLYWYQQALGQGPEFLTYFNYEAQPDKSGLPSDRFSAERPEGSISTLTIQRTEQRDSAMYRCASSLGISSTDTQYFGPGTRLTVL.

This clonotype was seen many times. This CDR3 is CASSLTGDNQPQHF. As DNA, the CDR3 is TGTGCCAGCAGCTTAACTGGGGATAACCAGCCCCAGCATTTT. The chain has TRBV7-2 and TRBJ1-5; unclear D gene. From germline, CDR1 is SGHTA and CDR2 FQGNSA. The length of the CDR3 is 14 residues. V was clipped by 2 bases and J by 7 bases, with 12 bases between them.

This clonotype was seen ten or more times. The chain carries TRBV7-2 and TRBJ2-7; D may be TRBD2 (5 bases). Germline CDR1 and CDR2: SGHTA and FQGNSA. The CDR3 consists of 12 residues. V was trimmed by 5 bases and J by 5 bases, leaving 10 bases between them. CDR3 protein: CASSLGLDEQYF. The DNA for the CDR3 is TGTGCCAGCAGCCTAGGACTCGACGAGCAGTACTTC.